The subject of this entry is one T cell receptor (beta chain). Enrolled during active infection, Seattle patients were then followed longitudinally. V shed 5 bases and J shed 2 bases, with 10 bases lying between them. This CDR3 has 13 residues. In germline, CDR1 is SGHRS, CDR2 YFSETQ. The sample comes from a study of blood T cell repertoires in COVID-19. Study as a whole: From T cells, B-cell-depleted T cells, or PBMCs came the material, which was cDNA or gDNA.

As handled by the study authors: Reference gene primer amplification in the assay estimated nucleated cell counts. Generated by immunoSEQ multiplex PCR, the TCRdb table keeps only in-frame clones and is missing some. That table supplies the V and J calls and clone size; D and trimming were determined from the DNA. Found here are 150,000 to 200,000 clones, around 80% of them singletons; the top ten hold around 15%. J is TRBJ1-2 and V is TRBV5-1; D uncertain. The sequenced sample consisted of peripheral blood. This TCR was sampled from a woman aged 70-85 years with COVID-19, enrolled during active disease. The CDR3: CASSVTGNYGYTF. CDR3 DNA: TGCGCCAGCAGTGTGACGGGAAACTATGGCTACACCTTC.